The T cell receptor beta chain described here comes from a study of T cells after posttransplantation cyclophosphamide. To note about this clone: The antigen is not known.

Overall study results and limits: Donor-recipient repertoire similarity was low at 1-2 months, rising over year one. Recipient CMV seropositivity and CMV reactivation strongly tracked TRB clonality.

The CDR3 runs 17 residues. Germline CDR1 is PRHDT and CDR2 is FYEKMQ (reference sequence). The V end was cut by 4 bases, the J end by 4 bases, with 20 bases between. A marrow graft followed busulfan-fludarabine conditioning, with cyclophosphamide on days +3 and +4. Generated by immunoSEQ multiplex PCR, the TCRdb table keeps only in-frame clones and is missing some. The sample records around 2,000 clones, around 82% being singletons. The chain carries TRBV13 and TRBJ2-1; D may be TRBD2 (6 bases). The TCR originated in a male patient in his fifties who received an allogeneic stem cell transplant from a related donor and was CMV-positive. Some T cells may have come from the graft donor. Here the sequenced sample was CD8+ T cells sorted from blood, taken around 350 days after allogeneic stem cell transplant with posttransplant cyclophosphamide. The CDR3 protein is CASSSSSIFGGYNEQFF. CDR3 bases: TGTGCCAGCAGCTCCTCTTCGATTTTCGGGGGTTACAATGAGCAGTTCTTC.